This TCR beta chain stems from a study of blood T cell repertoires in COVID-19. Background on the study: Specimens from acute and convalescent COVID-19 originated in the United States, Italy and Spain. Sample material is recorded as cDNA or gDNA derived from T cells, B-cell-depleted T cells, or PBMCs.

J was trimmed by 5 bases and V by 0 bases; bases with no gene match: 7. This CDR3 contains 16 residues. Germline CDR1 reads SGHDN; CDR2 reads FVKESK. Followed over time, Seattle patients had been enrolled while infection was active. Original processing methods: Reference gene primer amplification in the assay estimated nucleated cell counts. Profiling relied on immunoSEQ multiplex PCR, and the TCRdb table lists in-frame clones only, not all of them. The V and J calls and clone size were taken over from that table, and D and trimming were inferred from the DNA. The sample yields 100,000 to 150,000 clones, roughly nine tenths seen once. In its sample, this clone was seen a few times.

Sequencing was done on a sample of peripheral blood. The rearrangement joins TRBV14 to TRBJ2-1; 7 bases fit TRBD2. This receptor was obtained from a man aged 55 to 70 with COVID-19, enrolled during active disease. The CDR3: CASSQDLGGGNNEQFF. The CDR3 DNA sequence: TGTGCCAGCAGCCAAGATCTGGGGGGAGGGAACAATGAGCAGTTCTTC.